This TCR beta chain originates from a study of T cell responses to AZD1222 COVID-19 vaccine. To note about this clone: Its antigen is still unknown.

Per the germline V gene, CDR1 is SGHTA and CDR2 is FQGNSA. V lost 2 bases to trimming and J lost 4 bases; unmatched junction nucleotides: 7. This CDR3 has 16 amino acids. Measured with immunoSEQ multiplex PCR; TCRdb has only the in-frame clones, and not every one. The repertoire holds roughly 160,000 clones, with just under 95% as singletons. Study-wide results and caveats: In the spike-specific TCR repertoire, nearly half reportedly target unmutated variant regions.

The clonotype originates from an adult in good health. The V call is TRBV7-2, the J call TRBJ2-5, with 10 bases aligning to TRBD2. This material consisted of peripheral blood, taken on day 0 of AZD1222 vaccination. The CDR3 DNA is TGTGCCAGCAGCTTAAGCCCAGCGGGGGGGTCAGAGACCCAGTACTTC. This codes for CASSLSPAGGSETQYF.